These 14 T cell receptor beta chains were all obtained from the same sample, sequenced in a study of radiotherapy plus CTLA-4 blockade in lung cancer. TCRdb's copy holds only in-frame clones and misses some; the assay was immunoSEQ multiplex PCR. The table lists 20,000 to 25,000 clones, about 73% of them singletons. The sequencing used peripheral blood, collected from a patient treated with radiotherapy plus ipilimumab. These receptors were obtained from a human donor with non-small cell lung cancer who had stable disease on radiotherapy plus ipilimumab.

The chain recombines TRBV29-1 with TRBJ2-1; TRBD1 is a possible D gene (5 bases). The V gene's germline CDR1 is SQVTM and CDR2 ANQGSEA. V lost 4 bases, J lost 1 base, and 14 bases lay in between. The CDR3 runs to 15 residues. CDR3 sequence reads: CSVGVWGRSYNEQFF. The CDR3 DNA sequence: TGCAGCGTTGGTGTGTGGGGCAGGTCCTACAATGAGCAGTTCTTC.

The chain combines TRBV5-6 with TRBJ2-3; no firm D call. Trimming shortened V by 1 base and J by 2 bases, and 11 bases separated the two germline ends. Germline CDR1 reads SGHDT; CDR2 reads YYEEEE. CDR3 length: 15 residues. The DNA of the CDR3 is TGTGCCAGCAGCTTGACAGAGGTAGCCACAGATACGCAGTATTTT. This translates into CASSLTEVATDTQYF.

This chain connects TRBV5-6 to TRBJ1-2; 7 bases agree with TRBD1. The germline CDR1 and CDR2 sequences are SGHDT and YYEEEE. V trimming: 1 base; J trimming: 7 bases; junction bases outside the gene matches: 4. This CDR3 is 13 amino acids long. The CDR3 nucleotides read TGTGCCAGCAGCTTGTACCAGGGGGGTGGCTACACCTTC. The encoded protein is CASSLYQGGGYTF.

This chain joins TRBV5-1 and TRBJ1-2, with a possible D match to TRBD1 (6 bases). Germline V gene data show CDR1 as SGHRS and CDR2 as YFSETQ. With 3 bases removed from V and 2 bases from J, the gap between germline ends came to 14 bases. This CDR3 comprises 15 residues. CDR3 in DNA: TGCGCCAGCAGCTCTTCGCGGGGGCGCAACTATGGCTACACCTTC. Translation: CASSSSRGRNYGYTF.

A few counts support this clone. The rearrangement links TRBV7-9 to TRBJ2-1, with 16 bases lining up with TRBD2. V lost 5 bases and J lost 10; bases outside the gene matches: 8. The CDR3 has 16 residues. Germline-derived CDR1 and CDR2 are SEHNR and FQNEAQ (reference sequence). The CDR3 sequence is CASSTGTSGRASEQFF. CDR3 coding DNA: TGTGCCAGCAGCACCGGGACTAGCGGGAGGGCCTCGGAGCAGTTCTTC.

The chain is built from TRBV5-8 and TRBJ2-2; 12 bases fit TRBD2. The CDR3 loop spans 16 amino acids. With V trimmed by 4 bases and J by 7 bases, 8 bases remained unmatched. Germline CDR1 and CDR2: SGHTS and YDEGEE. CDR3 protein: CASSPKGLAGHGELFF. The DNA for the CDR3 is TGTGCCAGCAGCCCAAAAGGACTAGCGGGACACGGGGAGCTGTTTTTT.

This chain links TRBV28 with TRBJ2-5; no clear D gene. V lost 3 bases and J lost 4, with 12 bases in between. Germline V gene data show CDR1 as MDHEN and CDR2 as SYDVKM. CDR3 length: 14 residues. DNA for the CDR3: TGTGCCAGCAGTTTGCCCCGGGTAGTAGAGACCCAGTACTTC. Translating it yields CASSLPRVVETQYF.

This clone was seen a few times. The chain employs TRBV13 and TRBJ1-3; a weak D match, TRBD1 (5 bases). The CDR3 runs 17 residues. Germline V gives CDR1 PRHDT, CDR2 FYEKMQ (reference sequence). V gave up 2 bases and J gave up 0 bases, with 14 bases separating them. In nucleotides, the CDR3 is TGTGCCAGCAGCTTATGGGGGTTGGGGGGCTCTGGAAACACCATATATTTT. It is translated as CASSLWGLGGSGNTIYF.

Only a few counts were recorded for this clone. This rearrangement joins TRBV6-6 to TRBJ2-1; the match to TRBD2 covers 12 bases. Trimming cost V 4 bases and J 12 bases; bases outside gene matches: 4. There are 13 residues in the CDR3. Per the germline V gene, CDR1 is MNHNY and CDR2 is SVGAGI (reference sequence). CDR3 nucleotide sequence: TGTGCCAGCAGTTTGGCTAGCGGGAGGGGGCAGTTCTTC. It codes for CASSLASGRGQFF.

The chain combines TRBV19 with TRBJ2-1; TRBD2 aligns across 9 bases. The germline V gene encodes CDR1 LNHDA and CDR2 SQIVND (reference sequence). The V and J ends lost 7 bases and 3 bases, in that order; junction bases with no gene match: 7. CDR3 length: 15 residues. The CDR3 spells CASTRTSALYNEQFF. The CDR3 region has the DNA TGTGCCAGTACCCGGACTAGCGCGCTCTACAATGAGCAGTTCTTC. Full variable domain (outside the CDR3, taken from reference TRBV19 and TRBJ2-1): DGGITQSPKYLFRKEGQNVTLSCEQNLNHDAMYWYRQDPGQGLRLIYYSQIVNDFQKGDIAEGYSVSREKKESFPLTVTSAQKNPTAFYLCASTRTSALYNEQFFGPGTRLTVL.

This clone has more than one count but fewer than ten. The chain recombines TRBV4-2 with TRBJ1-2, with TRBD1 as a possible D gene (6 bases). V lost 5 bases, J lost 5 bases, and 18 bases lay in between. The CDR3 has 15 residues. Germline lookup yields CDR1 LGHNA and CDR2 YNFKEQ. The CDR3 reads CASSLRTGQGYGYTF. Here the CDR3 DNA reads TGTGCCAGCAGCTTACGTACAGGGCAGGGTTATGGCTACACCTTC.

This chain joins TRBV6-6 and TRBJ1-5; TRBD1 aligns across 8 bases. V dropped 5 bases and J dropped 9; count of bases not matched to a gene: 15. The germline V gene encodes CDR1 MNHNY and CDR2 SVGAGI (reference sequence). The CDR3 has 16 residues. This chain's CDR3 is CASSISRGRFVGPQHF. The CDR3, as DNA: TGTGCCAGCAGTATCAGCAGGGGGCGTTTTGTGGGGCCCCAGCATTTT.

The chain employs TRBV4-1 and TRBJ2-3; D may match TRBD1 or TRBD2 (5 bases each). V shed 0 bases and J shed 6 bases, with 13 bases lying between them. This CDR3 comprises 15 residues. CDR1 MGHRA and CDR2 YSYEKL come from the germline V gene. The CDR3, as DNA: TGCGCCAGCAGCCAAGAGGGGACCGAGGGGGATACGCAGTATTTT. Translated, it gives CASSQEGTEGDTQYF.

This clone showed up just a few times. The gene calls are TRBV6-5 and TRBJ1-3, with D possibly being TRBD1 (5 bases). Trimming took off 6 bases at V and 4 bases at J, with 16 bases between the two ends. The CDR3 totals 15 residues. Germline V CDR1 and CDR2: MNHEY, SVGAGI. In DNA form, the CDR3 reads TGTGCCAGCAGCCTCAGGGTAGGAGGAGGAAACACCATATATTTT. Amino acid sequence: CASSLRVGGGNTIYF.